What follows are 8 T cell receptor beta chains derived from one specimen sequenced in a study of shared clonotypes between healthy human individuals. Here immunoSEQ multiplex PCR was the method, and the copy in TCRdb shows in-frame clones only, minus some. This table holds about 1.5 million clones, 98% found once. The sample was naive CD4+ T cells sorted from blood. As for subset: CD45RA+ positively selected. The receptors were sampled from a young man in good health.

Of note for this clone: A junction boundary mismatches the germline segment, possibly from a read error. The chain joins TRBV10-1 to TRBJ2-7; TRBD2 matches at 9 bases. This CDR3 is 14 amino acids long. CDR1 is WNHNN, CDR2 SYGVQD, per germline (reference sequence). The CDR3 sequence: CASSELFTSGLIFF. In nucleotides, the CDR3 is TGCGCCAGCAGTGAATTGTTCACTAGCGGGCTTATCTTCTTC.

V and J are TRBV6-1 and TRBJ1-2, with a tentative D call TRBD1 (6 bases). V lost 5 bases and J lost 5, with 15 bases in between. CDR3 size: 14 residues. The germline V gene encodes CDR1 MNHNS and CDR2 SASEGT. The chain's CDR3 is CASSPPRTDYGYTF. CDR3 coding DNA: TGTGCCAGCAGTCCCCCGAGGACAGATTATGGCTACACCTTC.

The V call is TRBV5-1, the J call TRBJ1-4, with a possible D match to TRBD1 (5 bases). The CDR3 consists of 15 residues. From germline, CDR1 is SGHRS and CDR2 YFSETQ. Trimming shortened V by 4 bases and J by 6 bases, and 16 bases separated the two germline ends. Written as DNA, the CDR3 is TGCGCCAGCAGCGCCCTAGGGGACCCATATGAAAAACTGTTTTTT. It translates to CASSALGDPYEKLFF.

This chain connects TRBV5-6 to TRBJ2-1; D may be TRBD1 (6 bases). V dropped 4 bases and J dropped 0 bases, with 11 bases sitting between them. This CDR3 is built from 15 residues. In germline, CDR1 is SGHDT, CDR2 YYEEEE. The CDR3, as DNA: TGTGCCAGCAGCCCTGGGACAAACTCCTACAATGAGCAGTTCTTC. Protein: CASSPGTNSYNEQFF.

This clone appeared a single time. The chain carries TRBV14 and TRBJ2-1; D might be TRBD2 (6 bases). This CDR3 comprises 14 residues. The germline gives CDR1 SGHDN, CDR2 FVKESK. V was pared by 4 bases and J by 2 bases, with 9 bases between. The CDR3 protein is CASSPSSAYNEQFF. CDR3 bases: TGTGCCAGCAGCCCCTCTAGCGCCTACAATGAGCAGTTCTTC.

V gene TRBV28 combines with J gene TRBJ2-7; 10 bases are a match to TRBD2. V lost 5 bases to trimming and J lost 5 bases; unmatched junction nucleotides: 12. CDR3 length equals 16 residues. Germline loops: CDR1 MDHEN, CDR2 SYDVKM. CDR3 region: CASSPASGRRVHEQYF. The CDR3 DNA reads as TGTGCCAGCAGTCCCGCTAGCGGGAGACGAGTACACGAGCAGTACTTC.

The V call is TRBV28, the J call TRBJ2-2; D is unresolved. The V end was cut by 1 base, the J end by 7 bases, with 4 bases between. Germline V gene lookup returns CDR1 MDHEN and CDR2 SYDVKM. CDR3 size: 12 residues. This CDR3 is CASSLSVGELFF. CDR3 coding DNA: TGTGCCAGCAGTTTATCAGTCGGGGAGCTGTTTTTT. Based on the CDR3 plus reference TRBV28 and TRBJ2-2, the full variable domain is DVKVTQSSRYLVKRTGEKVFLECVQDMDHENMFWYRQDPGLGLRLIYFSYDVKMKEKGDIPEGYSVSREKKERFSLILESASTNQTSMYLCASSLSVGELFFGEGSRLTVL.

The chain joins TRBV4-1 to TRBJ2-6; D not certain. V was clipped by 0 bases and J by 0 bases, with 9 bases between them. This CDR3 is 17 amino acids long. Germline-derived CDR1 and CDR2 are MGHRA and YSYEKL. The CDR3: CASSQDWASSGANVLTF. The CDR3 bases are TGCGCCAGCAGCCAAGATTGGGCGTCCTCTGGGGCCAACGTCCTGACTTTC.